Sequencing of this TCR beta chain was carried out in a study of T cell repertoires in aging, cancer and after chemotherapy (dated by TCRdb to between 2018 and 2021). With regard to the full study: Donors spanned six age groups from 30 or younger to 70 or older, with at least three individuals per group. In the solid tumor group, paired pre- and post-chemotherapy samples were obtained from brain tumor (glioblastoma) patients receiving temozolomide-based therapy. The complete dataset included 7.5 million to 9.5 million TCR reads. To look at immunoaging and at how T cells reconstitute after chemotherapy, the study profiled TCR beta repertoires in peripheral blood from both healthy donors and cancer patients. A cohort of 218 cancer patients (94 with hematological and 124 with solid cancers) was assembled, and under 100 healthy donors were included as a reference group. What the work shows at the level of the full study, not this receptor alone: According to the authors, the repertoire data do not permit conclusions about immunological memory after chemotherapy. In both cancer cohorts, median generation probability rose over the chemotherapy interval, which suggests that the repertoire was reconstituted through rebound thymic output. Declining TCR diversity with age in healthy donors was mainly explained by loss of richness; in cancer patients, loss of evenness also contributed. Untreated patients with hematological or solid cancers showed significantly lower blood TCR diversity and higher clonality than age-matched healthy donors.

The CDR3 numbers 13 residues from cysteine through phenylalanine. Only the CDR3 region is kept as DNA, spanning 39 bases read in frame from base 1. Deletion took 9 bases off V and 1 base off J, with a span of 13 bases between the germline ends. CDR1 and CDR2 are drawn from the germline V gene (reference sequence): LNHDA, SQIVND. This clonotype has a single count. No cognate antigen has been identified for it. There are no base qualities to consult, and no much larger clone falls within one base. A lone read is weak support. Instead of sorted cells or RNA, genomic DNA extracted from peripheral blood served as the source for amplifying TCR beta rearrangements. Using a mixed TRB-A/B primer pool, multiplex touch-down PCR amplified rearranged TRB sequences covering the V, D and J segments. Illumina adapters and sample indices were attached to the amplicons through two consecutive PCR reactions run with Phusion HS II polymerase. Amplicons were gel-purified using the NucleoSpin Gel and PCR Clean-up kit and were subsequently checked with Qubit and an Agilent 2100 Bioanalyzer. Libraries were sequenced on an Illumina MiSeq using 600-cycle, single-indexed, paired-end runs. In the paper's pipeline: MiXCR versions 2.12 and 3.0.5 were used to process TRB sequences. Each unique CDR3 nucleotide sequence was treated as one clone, and only productive sequences with two or more reads were kept. The repertoire metrics were Shannon diversity, evenness, clonality (calculated as one minus evenness), and diversity profiles parameterized by alpha from 0 to 5. The IGoR algorithm was used to compute generation probabilities of clones in paired pre- and post-chemotherapy samples. TCRdb cleaned the public reads at Q25 with fastp, built clones with MiXCR and kept in-frame beta chains. Each CDR3 protein gets just one entry, which takes the most common genes and DNA from the rows behind it. TCRdb, not the authors, supplied the V and J calls. In all, the sample holds about 1,500 distinct CDR3 sequences, and less than 45% of those were seen once. The ten top clones hold approximately 30% of the sample.

The chain links TRBV19 with TRBJ2-7; the D gene identity is not certain. The TCR originated in a human donor with a solid tumor. The donor label of this sample is uncertain. Sequences were obtained from blood. This receptor carries the CDR3 CASGGTDSYEQYF. The DNA sequence is as follows: TGTGCCAGCGGTGGTACAGATTCCTACGAGCAGTACTTC.